The 22 T cell receptor beta chains listed next were all sequenced from one sample in a study of T-cell reconstitution after alpha-beta-depleted transplantation in children. During its preparation, the TCRbeta library received unique molecular identifiers. TCRdb re-called the PCR reads with MiXCR, one entry per CDR3 protein. In the table there are fewer than 700,000 distinct CDR3 sequences, over 10% of which are singletons. Sequencing was performed on PBMCs, mostly from graft donor cells, taken 360 days after TCRalphabeta/CD19-depleted stem cell transplant. Every receptor here comes from a male patient younger than 18 who had a stem cell transplant for acute myeloid leukemia, so the T cells may come from the graft donor.

The J gene is TRBJ2-6, the V gene TRBV12-3 or TRBV12-4; the match to TRBD1 covers 8 bases. The J segment lost 0 bases and the V segment lost 2 bases, leaving 6 bases of the junction unmatched. This CDR3 has 18 amino acids. The CDR3 DNA follows: TGTGCCAGCAGTTTACCCCGGACAGGGAGCTCTGGGGCCAACGTCCTGACTTTC. Its protein product is CASSLPRTGSSGANVLTF.

V usage is TRBV20-1 and J usage is TRBJ2-1, with 7 bases identical to TRBD2. Germline values: CDR1 DFQATT, CDR2 SNEGSKA (reference sequence). V was pared by 1 base and J by 6 bases, with 15 bases of the junction left unmatched. This CDR3 has 17 amino acids. The CDR3 sequence: CSARVLGQAGVGNEQFF. For the CDR3, the DNA is TGCAGTGCTAGAGTTCTAGGGCAGGCGGGGGTAGGCAATGAGCAGTTCTTC.

The chain combines TRBV5-5 with TRBJ2-1, with D possibly being TRBD2 (6 bases). Trimming left V 4 bases short and J 5 bases short, with 19 bases between. Germline V lookup: CDR1 SGHKS, CDR2 YYEKEE (reference sequence). The CDR3 is made up of 16 amino acids. The CDR3 protein is CASSPGLGDWDNEQFF. CDR3 DNA sequence: TGTGCCAGCAGCCCGGGACTGGGAGATTGGGACAATGAGCAGTTCTTC. Full variable domain (rest looked up from reference TRBV5-5 and TRBJ2-1): DAGVTQSPTHLIKTRGQQVTLRCSPISGHKSVSWYQQVLGQGPQFIFQYYEKEERGRGNFPDRFSARQFPNYSSELNVNALLLGDSALYLCASSPGLGDWDNEQFFGPGTRLTVL.

The chain uses TRBV20-1 and TRBJ1-5, with D possibly TRBD1 on 5 matching bases. V was trimmed by 0 bases and J by 6 bases, leaving 15 bases between them. Germline values: CDR1 DFQATT, CDR2 SNEGSKA (reference sequence). CDR3 size: 15 residues. The CDR3 region is CSARDYWGRSQPQHF. The DNA of the CDR3 is TGCAGTGCTAGAGATTACTGGGGCCGAAGTCAGCCCCAGCATTTT.

As DNA, the CDR3 is TGTGCCAGCAGTCGGGACAGGGGATATCAGCCCCAGCATTTT. This gives the protein CASSRDRGYQPQHF. The chain links TRBV12-3 or TRBV12-4 to TRBJ1-5; 10 bases match TRBD1. Trimming at V came to 5 bases and at J to 5 bases, leaving 3 bases not matched to a gene. The CDR3 extends over 14 amino acids.

This clonotype came up a few times. The chain recombines TRBV28 with TRBJ2-2, with 7 bases lining up with TRBD2. Germline values: CDR1 MDHEN, CDR2 SYDVKM. Trimming removed 7 bases from V and 0 bases from J; junction bases left unmatched: 8. There are 16 residues in the CDR3. Here the CDR3 DNA reads TGTGCCAGCATCCTGGGGGGGAGGGCGAACACCGGGGAGCTGTTTTTT. It yields the protein CASILGGRANTGELFF.

The sample holds a few counts of this clonotype. The chain recombines TRBV29-1 with TRBJ1-4, with D possibly TRBD1 on 5 matching bases. The CDR3 spans 13 residues. Germline V gene sequence: CDR1 SQVTM, CDR2 ANQGSEA. V lost 7 bases and J 7 bases, leaving 16 bases between the germline ends. CDR3 amino acids: CSAQGRVGEKLFF. The DNA of the CDR3 is TGCAGCGCCCAGGGCAGGGTCGGTGAAAAACTGTTTTTT.

This clonotype was seen only a few times. This rearrangement joins TRBV24-1 to TRBJ2-1, with 12 bases that match TRBD2. V lost 0 bases to trimming and J lost 3 bases; unmatched junction nucleotides: 2. CDR3 length: 17 amino acids. Looked up from germline, CDR1 is KGHDR and CDR2 is SFDVKD. The CDR3 nucleotides read TGTGCCACCAGTGATTTGGGACTAGCGGGACTCTACAATGAGCAGTTCTTC. Translation: CATSDLGLAGLYNEQFF.

This clonotype was seen a few times. The chain carries TRBV7-8 and TRBJ2-7; 12 bases map to TRBD2. The CDR3 is made up of 15 amino acids. In germline, CDR1 is SGHVS, CDR2 FQNEAQ. J lost 6 bases, V lost 4 bases, and 7 bases had no gene match. The CDR3 is CASSSGLAGNGEQYF. The DNA for the CDR3 is TGTGCCAGCAGCTCCGGACTAGCGGGAAATGGCGAGCAGTACTTC.

In its sample, this clonotype was seen a few times. The chain employs TRBV29-1 and TRBJ2-1, with a weak D call TRBD2 (5 bases). This CDR3 comprises 16 residues. V was trimmed by 1 base and J by 1 base, leaving 14 bases between them. Germline assignment: CDR1 SQVTM and CDR2 ANQGSEA. Here the CDR3 reads CSVEGPDWWSYNEQFF. The CDR3 DNA is TGCAGCGTTGAAGGTCCGGACTGGTGGTCCTACAATGAGCAGTTCTTC.

This clonotype was seen many times. This sequence joins TRBV12-3 or TRBV12-4 and TRBJ2-1; 7 bases fit TRBD2. The ends lost 8 bases at V and 0 bases at J; junction bases unmatched: 1. This CDR3 spans 13 amino acids. The CDR3 here is CASRTSSYNEQFF. DNA for the CDR3: TGTGCCAGCCGGACTAGCTCCTACAATGAGCAGTTCTTC.

The gene calls are TRBV29-1 and TRBJ1-2; 10 bases are shared with TRBD1. Germline lookup yields CDR1 SQVTM and CDR2 ANQGSEA. Unmatched junction bases numbered 7, after V lost 5 bases and J lost 7 bases. The CDR3 covers 13 residues. CDR3 sequence: CSVTGQGIGGYTF. The CDR3 bases are TGCAGCGTTACGGGACAGGGGATCGGTGGCTACACCTTC.

This clonotype has only a few counts. The gene calls are TRBV7-6 and TRBJ1-1; TRBD1 matches 9 bases. The CDR3 consists of 15 residues. Germline V gives CDR1 SGHVS, CDR2 FNYEAQ. With 4 bases clipped from V and 4 bases from J, the junction kept 7 bases outside the gene matches. In DNA, the CDR3 is TGTGCCAGCAGCTCGGGACAGGGAATTTTCACTGAAGCTTTCTTT. Its translation: CASSSGQGIFTEAFF.

This clonotype was picked up many times. The chain has TRBV28 and TRBJ1-4, with D perhaps TRBD1 (5 bases). Germline assignment: CDR1 MDHEN and CDR2 SYDVKM. V lost 8 bases and J lost 7, with 11 bases in between. The CDR3 is made up of 12 amino acids. The CDR3 coding sequence is TGTGCCAGCCGCAGGGCAAGTGAAAAACTGTTTTTT. It translates to CASRRASEKLFF.

This clonotype was observed a handful of times. The chain links TRBV4-3 to TRBJ2-1; 8 bases are a match to TRBD2. The V and J ends lost 1 base and 2 bases, in that order; junction bases with no gene match: 7. This CDR3 region has 17 residues. Germline V gives CDR1 LGHNA, CDR2 YSLEER. CDR3 sequence reads: CASSQVVSGGPYNEQFF. CDR3 sequence (DNA): TGCGCCAGCAGCCAAGTTGTATCGGGAGGGCCCTACAATGAGCAGTTCTTC.

This clonotype has only a few counts. This chain connects TRBV13 to TRBJ2-4; maybe TRBD1 (5 bases). CDR3 length: 17 residues. Germline CDR1 reads PRHDT; CDR2 reads FYEKMQ (reference sequence). Trimming removed 3 bases from V and 0 bases from J, with 15 bases in between. CDR3 residues: CASSFQQERLAKNIQYF. CDR3 sequence (DNA): TGTGCCAGCAGCTTTCAACAGGAGAGACTAGCCAAAAACATTCAGTACTTC.

This clonotype was observed a few times. This chain connects TRBV20-1 to TRBJ2-7; D remains ambiguous. The ends were cut back, 3 bases at V and 6 bases at J, with 18 bases in the middle. CDR1 is DFQATT, CDR2 SNEGSKA, per germline (reference sequence). The CDR3 covers 14 residues. This CDR3 is CSARHARWMGEQYF. The DNA of the CDR3 is TGCAGTGCTAGGCACGCTAGGTGGATGGGCGAGCAGTACTTC.

Concerning this clonotype itself: This may be a read error, as it is one base from a much larger clone. V is TRBV28 and J is TRBJ2-3; TRBD1 agrees at 7 bases. Germline lookup yields CDR1 MDHEN and CDR2 SYDVKM. The CDR3 runs to 16 residues. In DNA form, the CDR3 reads TGTGCCATCAGTTTCCTGACAGGGCGCAGCACAGATACGCAGTATTTT. Translating gives CAISFLTGRSTDTQYF. The full variable domain, in which reference TRBV28 and TRBJ2-3 provide the parts outside the CDR3, is DVKVTQSSRYLVKRTGEKVFLECVQDMDHENMFWYRQDPGLGLRLIYFSYDVKMKEKGDIPEGYSVSREKKERFSLILESASTNQTSMYLCAISFLTGRSTDTQYFGPGTRLTVL.

A note on this clonotype: A read error may explain this, as a much larger clone is one base away. The chain employs TRBV12-3 or TRBV12-4 and TRBJ2-1, with 7 positions matching TRBD2. CDR3 length: 13 amino acids. In nucleotides, the CDR3 is TGTGCCAGCGGTTTCCTAGCGGACAATGAGCAGTTCTTC. Its protein product is CASGFLADNEQFF.

This clonotype was seen ten or more times. The V and J genes are TRBV10-3 and TRBJ2-7; the D is unclear. The CDR3 length is 14 residues. V lost 7 bases and J 0 bases, leaving 13 bases between the germline ends. Germline-derived CDR1 and CDR2 are ENHRY and SYGVKD. The CDR3 region has the DNA TGTGCCATCAAACGGACGGCTAACTCCTACGAGCAGTACTTC. This codes for CAIKRTANSYEQYF.

This clonotype was detected only a few times. The chain links TRBV28 to TRBJ2-3; 9 bases line up with TRBD2. Germline trimming cut 8 bases from V and 2 bases from J; bases unmatched to any gene: 11. The CDR3 has 16 residues. CDR1 and CDR2 from the germline V gene are MDHEN and SYDVKM. The CDR3 bases are TGTGCCAGCCCTCCTAGGCTAGCGGGATCCACAGATACGCAGTATTTT. Translating it yields CASPPRLAGSTDTQYF.

The chain links TRBV5-1 to TRBJ2-2; 11 bases align to TRBD2. CDR1 and CDR2 (germline): SGHRS, YFSETQ. The CDR3 consists of 16 residues. V shed 1 base, J shed 4 bases, and the junction held 3 bases outside the gene matches. The CDR3 loop is CASSLLLAGGTGELFF. CDR3 nucleotide sequence: TGCGCCAGCAGCTTGTTGCTAGCGGGAGGCACCGGGGAGCTGTTTTTT.